This TCR beta chain was found in a study of T-cell memory formation after mild COVID-19. Using its own MiXCR run on the 5' RACE reads, TCRdb lists one record per CDR3 protein. The sample carries about 290,000 distinct CDR3 sequences, about 16% recorded once. With 6 bases clipped from V and 0 bases from J, the junction kept 9 bases outside the gene matches. Germline V gives CDR1 SQVTM, CDR2 ANQGSEA. CDR3 length equals 15 residues. General observations from the study: CD4/CD8 balance held among clones contracting day 15 to 85, and later expanders leaned CD4+.

Comment on this clonotype: The antigen remains unidentified.

The rearrangement uses TRBV29-1 and TRBJ2-7; TRBD1 matches 9 bases. The sequence was obtained from a man younger than 35 who had mild COVID-19 (a few samples of this study predate the infection). Cell type and time point are not known. The sequencing input was PBMCs or a T cell subset sorted from them (not recorded which). CDR3 region: CSVQTGTGSSYEQYV. In DNA form, the CDR3 reads TGCAGCGTCCAAACCGGGACAGGGAGCTCCTACGAGCAGTACGTC.